This TCR beta chain was identified in a study of blood T cells in healthy people across ages (dated by TCRdb to 2014 to 2015). Regarding the complete study: In model experiments, template switching captured about one uniquely barcoded TCR beta cDNA molecule for every two T cells. To track age-related changes in TCR beta repertoire diversity, the study relied on deep sequencing normalized with unique cDNA molecular identifiers. The donors were split into four age groups: young (average about 15 years), middle-aged (about 40), aged (about 56) and long-lived (approximately 80). To avoid experimental bias, donors of different ages were randomly spread across the sequencing lanes. Using the same blood draw, the study looked at two additional independent replicas of 1 million unique cDNA reads for two donors, one aged 18 to 29 and the other aged 80 or older. The investigation overall reported the following: The CMV infection status of donors was not known, potentially confounding age-related changes in expanded clonotypes. Observed TCR beta diversity per million T cells fell roughly linearly with age, and a significant reduction was already apparent by age around 40. Conclusive comparison of naive and antigen-experienced compartments was prevented by the profiling of bulk unsorted PBMCs. Total diversity estimates from one million sequenced T cells were considered lower bounds and underestimates. The percentage of naive T cells measured by flow cytometry correlated strongly with observed TCR beta diversity. The long-lived group showed more naive CD4+ T cells, fewer expanded clones and increased TCR diversity than the aged group, suggesting age selection.

Receptor libraries were prepared by 5' RACE. TCRdb shows the sequencer as Illumina HiSeq 2500. A second 7 to 11 cycle PCR used a sample-barcoded 5' primer and a J-beta primer mix. Each TCR beta cDNA molecule received a unique molecular identifier from a template-switch 5' adaptor carrying 12 random nucleotides. Each sample yielded at least 3 million CDR3-containing paired-end reads. First-strand cDNA was synthesized from all RNA with the Mint cDNA synthesis kit, primed by a TRBC-specific oligonucleotide. After uracil-DNA glycosylase treatment, a first 18-cycle PCR used universal primers M1SS and BC2_uni_R on all cDNA. The authors' pipeline ran thus. For normalization, 1 million high-quality reads were randomly selected from each sample, with every read carrying a distinct molecular identifier. Reads sharing molecular identifiers were discarded rather than binned into consensus sequences. MiTCR, with a Q25 quality threshold and the strictest error-elimination algorithm, was used for CDR3 identification, clonotype clustering and error correction. A nonparametric unseen species model with Euler transformation was used to estimate a lower bound on total TCR beta diversity. The raw public reads went through TCRdb reprocessing: fastp at Q25, MiXCR clone calling, in-frame beta chains kept. Here each entry gathers all rows of one CDR3 protein and keeps the most common genes and DNA. The V and J calls come from TCRdb's annotation, not from the publication. The sample table records 1.4 million or so distinct CDR3 sequences; less than 45% of these occur just once. Around 4% of the sample goes to the ten largest clones.

The 39 donors, aged about 6 to 95 years, were systemically healthy Caucasian individuals from Russia. Each donor gave ten milliliters of peripheral blood, collected into EDTA-treated Vacutainer tubes. Ficoll-Paque density-gradient centrifugation was used to isolate PBMCs, with at least 7 million obtained per sample. Trizol reagent was used to extract total RNA from PBMCs, with at least 6 micrograms per sample. Naive CD45RAhigh/CD27high T cell percentages were measured by flow cytometry on a PBMC aliquot from every donor. This clonotype was seen more than once but under ten times. What antigen it recognizes has not been identified. No much larger clonotype is one base removed from it; base qualities were not supplied. Sequences MNHEY (CDR1) and SMNVEV (CDR2) are obtained from the germline V gene (reference sequence). The CDR3 covers 13 residues, taking in both the cysteine and the phenylalanine. Only the CDR3 DNA stays, 39 bases, in frame from base 1.

The chain employs TRBV27 and TRBJ2-1; confidence is insufficient to name the D gene. The J call may be faulty, since TRBJ2-7 better matches the DNA end. This TCR was sampled from a woman between 18 and 30 years old in good health. Sequences were obtained from blood. The CDR3 reads CASSSAAYNEQYF. Read as DNA, the sequence is TGTGCCAGCTCAAGCGCCGCCTACAATGAGCAGTACTTC.